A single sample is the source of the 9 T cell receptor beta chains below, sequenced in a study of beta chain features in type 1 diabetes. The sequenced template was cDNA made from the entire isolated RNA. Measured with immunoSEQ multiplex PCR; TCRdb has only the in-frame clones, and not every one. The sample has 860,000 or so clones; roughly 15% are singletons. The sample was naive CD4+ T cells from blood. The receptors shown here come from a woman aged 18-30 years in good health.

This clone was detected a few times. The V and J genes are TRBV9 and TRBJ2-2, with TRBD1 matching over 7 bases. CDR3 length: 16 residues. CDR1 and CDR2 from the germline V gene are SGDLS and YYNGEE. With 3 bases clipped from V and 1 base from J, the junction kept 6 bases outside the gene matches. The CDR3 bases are TGTGCCAGCAGCGCGATGGACAGGAAGAACACCGGGGAGCTGTTTTTT. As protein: CASSAMDRKNTGELFF.

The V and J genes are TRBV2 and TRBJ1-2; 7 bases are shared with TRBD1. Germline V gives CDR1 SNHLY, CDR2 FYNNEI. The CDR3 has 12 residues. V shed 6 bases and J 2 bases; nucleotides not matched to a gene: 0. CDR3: CASRDRNYGYTF. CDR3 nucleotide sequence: TGTGCCAGCAGGGACAGGAACTATGGCTACACCTTC.

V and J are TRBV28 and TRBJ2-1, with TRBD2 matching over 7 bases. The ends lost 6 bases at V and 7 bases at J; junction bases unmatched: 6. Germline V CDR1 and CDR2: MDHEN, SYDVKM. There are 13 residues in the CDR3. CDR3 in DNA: TGTGCCAGCAGCGGGACTATTTCGAATGAGCAGTTCTTC. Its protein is CASSGTISNEQFF.

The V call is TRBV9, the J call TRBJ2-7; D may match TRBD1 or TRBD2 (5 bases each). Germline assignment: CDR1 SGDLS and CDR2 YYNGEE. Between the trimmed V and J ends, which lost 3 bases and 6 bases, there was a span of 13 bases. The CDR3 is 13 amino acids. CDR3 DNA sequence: TGTGCCAGCAGCGCAAGCCCGAGGGGCGAGCAGTACTTC. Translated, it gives CASSASPRGEQYF.

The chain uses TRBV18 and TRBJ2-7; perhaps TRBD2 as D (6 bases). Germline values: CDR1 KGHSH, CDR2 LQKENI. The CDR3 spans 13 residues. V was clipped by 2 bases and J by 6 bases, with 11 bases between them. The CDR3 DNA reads TGTGCCAGCTCACCAGGGGCGACTAGCGAGCAGTACTTC. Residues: CASSPGATSEQYF.

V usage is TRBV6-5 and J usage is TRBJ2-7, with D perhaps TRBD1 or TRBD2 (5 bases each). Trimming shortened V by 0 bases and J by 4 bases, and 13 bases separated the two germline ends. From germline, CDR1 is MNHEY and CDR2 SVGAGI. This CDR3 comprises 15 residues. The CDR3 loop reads CASSYSRVGAYEQYF. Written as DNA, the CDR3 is TGTGCCAGCAGTTACTCTCGCGTCGGGGCTTACGAGCAGTACTTC.

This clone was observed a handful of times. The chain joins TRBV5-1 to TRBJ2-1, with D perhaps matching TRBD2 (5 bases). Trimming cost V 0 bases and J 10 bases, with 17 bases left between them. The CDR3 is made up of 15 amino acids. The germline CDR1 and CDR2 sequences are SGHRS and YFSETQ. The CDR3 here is CASSLVEGRLEEQFF. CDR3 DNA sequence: TGCGCCAGCAGCTTGGTCGAGGGTAGACTGGAGGAGCAGTTCTTC.

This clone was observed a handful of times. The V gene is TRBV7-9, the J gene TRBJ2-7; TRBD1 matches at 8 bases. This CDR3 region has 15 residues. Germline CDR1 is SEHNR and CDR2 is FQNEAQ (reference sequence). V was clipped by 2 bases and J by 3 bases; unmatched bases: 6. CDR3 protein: CASSLSYRGSYEQYF. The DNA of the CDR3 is TGTGCCAGCAGCTTAAGTTACAGGGGGAGCTACGAGCAGTACTTC.

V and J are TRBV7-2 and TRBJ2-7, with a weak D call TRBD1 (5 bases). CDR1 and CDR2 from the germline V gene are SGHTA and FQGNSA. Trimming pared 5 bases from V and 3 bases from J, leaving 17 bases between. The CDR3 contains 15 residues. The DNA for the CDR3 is TGTGCCAGCAGCCCCAGTCAGGGCCGCGGCTACGAGCAGTACTTC. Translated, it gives CASSPSQGRGYEQYF.